This T cell receptor (beta chain) was observed in a study of cytomegalovirus exposure and HLA in healthy donors. In the case of this clone: Its antigen is not known.

This CDR3 has 16 amino acids. Looked up from germline, CDR1 is MNHNY and CDR2 is SVGAGI (reference sequence). V lost 6 bases to trimming and J lost 3 bases; unmatched junction nucleotides: 3. The PCR was carried out with 60 Vbeta primers and 13 Jbeta primers. Some clones are missing from TCRdb's copy, which holds only in-frame ones; the method was immunoSEQ multiplex PCR. Recorded here are fewer than 250,000 clones; the top ten clones represent around 0.95%. General study results and limits: Researchers reported in a later analysis that a missense DCLRE1C variant was tied to TCR beta V- and J-gene trimming.

The sequencing sample was made of PBMCs. This TCR came from a woman aged 25 to 45 in good health and CMV-seropositive. The chain carries TRBV6-6 and TRBJ2-1; 15 bases agree with TRBD2. This CDR3 is CASRGLAGGLYNEQFF. The CDR3 DNA sequence: TGTGCCAGCAGGGGACTAGCGGGGGGACTCTACAATGAGCAGTTCTTC.